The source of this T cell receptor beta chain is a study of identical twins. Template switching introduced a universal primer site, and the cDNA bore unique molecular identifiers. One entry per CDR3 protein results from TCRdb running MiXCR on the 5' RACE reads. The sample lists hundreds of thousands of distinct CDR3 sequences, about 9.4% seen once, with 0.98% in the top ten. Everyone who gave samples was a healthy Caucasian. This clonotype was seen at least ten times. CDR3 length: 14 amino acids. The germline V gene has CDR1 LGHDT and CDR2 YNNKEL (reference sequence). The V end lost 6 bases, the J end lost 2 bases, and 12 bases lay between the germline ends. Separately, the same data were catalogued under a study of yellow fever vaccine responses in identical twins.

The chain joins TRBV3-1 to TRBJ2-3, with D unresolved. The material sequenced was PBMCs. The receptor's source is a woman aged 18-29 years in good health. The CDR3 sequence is CASSRRLATDTQYF. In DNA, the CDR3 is TGTGCCAGCAGTCGCAGGTTGGCCACAGATACGCAGTATTTT.